This T cell receptor (beta chain) came from a study of blood T cell repertoires in COVID-19. Study at large: Sources were T cells, B-cell-depleted T cells, or PBMCs; the material itself was cDNA or gDNA.

Recruited during active infection, patients (from Seattle) were subsequently followed longitudinally. This CDR3 region has 12 residues. Germline-derived CDR1 and CDR2 are SEHNR and FQNEAQ (reference sequence). Trimming cost V 0 bases and J 15 bases, with 12 bases left between them. The repertoire was sequenced with immunoSEQ multiplex PCR; TCRdb's copy has only in-frame clones and lacks some. The data show a few hundred thousand clones, 89% seen once. This sequence was found in a woman in her twenties or thirties with COVID-19, enrolled during active disease. The rearrangement uses TRBV7-9 and TRBJ2-1; D may be TRBD2 (7 bases). Material: peripheral blood. CDR3 coding DNA: TGTGCCAGCAGCTTAGCGGGGGGGCCCCCGTTCTTC. Its protein is CASSLAGGPPFF.